These 8 T cell receptor beta chains were all obtained from the same sample, sequenced in a study of T cells in localized non-small cell lung cancer. The method was immunoSEQ multiplex PCR; TCRdb's version includes in-frame clones alone and lacks a portion of them. Among 70,000 to 90,000 clones listed, around 82% were seen once. The sequencing used peripheral blood, collected before any cancer treatment. These receptors were obtained from an older female donor with stage I lung adenocarcinoma.

In this sample, this clone turned up once. One junction end does not reproduce the germline sequence, and a read error may be involved. This CDR3 is also generated by other DNA sequences in the sample. The CDR3: CASSSGPRGTQYF. The CDR3 nucleotides are TGTGCTAGCAGCTCAGGACCTAGGGGGACCCAGTACTTC. This rearrangement joins TRBV7-7 to TRBJ2-5; D possibly corresponds to TRBD1 (5 bases). CDR1 SSHAT and CDR2 FNYEAQ come from the germline V gene (reference sequence). This CDR3 contains 13 residues. The whole variable domain, filled in from reference TRBV7-7 and TRBJ2-5, reads GAGVSQSPRYKVTKRGQDVTLRCDPISSHATLYWYQQALGQGPEFLTYFNYEAQPDKSGLPSDRFSAERPEGSISTLTIQRTEQRDSAMYRCASSSGPRGTQYFGPGTRLLVL.

The chain carries TRBV28 and TRBJ1-2, with a weak D call TRBD1 (6 bases). The CDR3 loop spans 12 amino acids. Per germline, CDR1 MDHEN and CDR2 SYDVKM. The V and J ends lost 5 bases and 7 bases respectively, with 11 bases between them. CDR3 DNA sequence: TGTGCCAGCAGTCTTATACAGGGTGGCTACACCTTC. This encodes CASSLIQGGYTF.

The chain combines TRBV2 with TRBJ1-2; no clear D gene. In germline, CDR1 is SNHLY, CDR2 FYNNEI. This CDR3 contains 13 residues. Trimming removed 5 bases from V and 4 bases from J, with 11 bases in between. The CDR3 sequence is CASSREISYGYTF. For the CDR3, the DNA is TGTGCCAGCAGTAGGGAGATTAGCTATGGCTACACCTTC. Supplemented by reference TRBV2 and TRBJ1-2, the full variable domain reads EPEVTQTPSHQVTQMGQEVILRCVPISNHLYFYWYRQILGQKVEFLVSFYNNEISEKSEIFDDQFSVERPDGSNFTLKIRSTKLEDSAMYFCASSREISYGYTFGSGTRLTVV.

V and J are TRBV5-1 and TRBJ1-1; no reliable D call. Germline V gives CDR1 SGHRS, CDR2 YFSETQ. V dropped 3 bases and J dropped 1 base, with 16 bases sitting between them. This CDR3 region has 16 residues. The CDR3 nucleotides are TGCGCCAGCAGCTCCGCATTAGGGTCGAGGAACACTGAAGCTTTCTTT. Its translation: CASSSALGSRNTEAFF.

This chain links TRBV6-6 with TRBJ2-4, with TRBD1 matching 8 bases. Trimming removed 6 bases from V and 6 bases from J; junction bases left unmatched: 10. The CDR3 length is 15 residues. Germline CDR1 reads MNHNY; CDR2 reads SVGAGI (reference sequence). In nucleotides, the CDR3 is TGTGCCAGCAGAACCCAGGGGGCTGGTGGAAACATTCAGTACTTC. The encoded protein is CASRTQGAGGNIQYF.

The chain combines TRBV29-1 with TRBJ1-2; D gene unclear. Germline loops: CDR1 SQVTM, CDR2 ANQGSEA. The ends were cut back, 4 bases at V and 4 bases at J, with 10 bases in the middle. CDR3 length: 12 residues. The CDR3 region is CSVGVSTYGYTF. DNA for the CDR3: TGCAGCGTTGGTGTTAGCACCTATGGCTACACCTTC.

This clone came up once. This rearrangement joins TRBV2 to TRBJ1-2; no clear D gene. CDR3 length: 14 amino acids. Per germline, CDR1 SNHLY and CDR2 FYNNEI. With 4 bases removed from V and 0 bases from J, the gap between germline ends came to 9 bases. CDR3 sequence reads: CASSVGLANYGYTF. In DNA, the CDR3 is TGTGCCAGCAGTGTTGGGCTAGCTAACTATGGCTACACCTTC.

The chain couples TRBV2 to TRBJ1-5; 12 nucleotides agree with TRBD1. The CDR3 loop spans 15 amino acids. V shed 7 bases and J 6 bases; nucleotides not matched to a gene: 7. Germline loops: CDR1 SNHLY, CDR2 FYNNEI. CDR3 amino acids: CASKMGQGALQPQHF. The CDR3 DNA reads TGTGCCAGCAAGATGGGACAGGGGGCTCTTCAGCCCCAGCATTTT.